This T cell receptor (beta chain) is drawn from a study of siplizumab effects on memory and regulatory T cells. Study observations and caveats: Alloreactive sequences tracing back to unstimulated CD4+ memory cells fell significantly with siplizumab. Naive T cells looked more diverse than memory cells, and they looked like major contributors to the alloresponse. The average Treg-derived proportion among mappable alloreactive CD4+ clones was 65% to 80% with siplizumab versus more than 25% in controls.

Assay used: immunoSEQ multiplex PCR; TCRdb lists only in-frame clones, some missing. The sample contains roughly 100,000 clones, under 95% of which appear only once. The CDR3 spans 13 residues. The junction had 5 bases not matched to a gene; V was cut back by 6 bases and J by 5 bases. Germline V gene lookup returns CDR1 SEHNR and CDR2 FQNEAQ (reference sequence). Only a few counts were recorded for this clone. The antigen is not known. This chain uses TRBV7-9 with TRBJ1-2; 8 bases are a match to TRBD1. The clonotype originates from a human donor in good health. Material for sequencing was CD4+ T cells sorted from blood. The CDR3 sequence: CASSQTGGYGYTF. CDR3 nucleotides: TGTGCCAGCAGTCAAACAGGGGGATATGGCTACACCTTC.